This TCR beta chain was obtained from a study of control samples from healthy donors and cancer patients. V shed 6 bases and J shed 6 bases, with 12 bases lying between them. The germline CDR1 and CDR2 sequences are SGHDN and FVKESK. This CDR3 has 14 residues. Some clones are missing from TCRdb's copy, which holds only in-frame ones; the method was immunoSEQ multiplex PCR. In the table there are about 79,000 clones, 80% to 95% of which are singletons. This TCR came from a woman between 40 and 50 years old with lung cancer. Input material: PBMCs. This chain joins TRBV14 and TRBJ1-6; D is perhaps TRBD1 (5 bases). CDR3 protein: CASSGLGGNSPLHF. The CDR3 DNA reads TGTGCCAGCAGTGGACTTGGGGGTAATTCACCCCTCCACTTT.